These 17 T cell receptor beta chains were all obtained from the same sample, sequenced in a study of cytomegalovirus exposure and HLA in healthy donors. PCR primers comprised 60 Vbeta and 13 Jbeta primers. The assay was immunoSEQ multiplex PCR, and TCRdb's table has in-frame clones only and misses some. The sample records 90,000 to 130,000 clones, nearly 80% being singletons. The sequenced sample was PBMCs. Receptors originate from a woman aged 25-40 years in good health and CMV-seronegative.

The J gene is TRBJ1-3, the V gene TRBV30; TRBD1 might be the D (5 bases). The CDR3 consists of 14 residues. The ends were cut back, 1 base at V and 2 bases at J, with 9 bases in the middle. The V gene's germline CDR1 is GTSNPN and CDR2 SVGIG (reference sequence). Here the CDR3 DNA reads TGTGCCTGGAGTGCCGGGGGGGCTGGAAACACCATATATTTT. This gives the protein CAWSAGGAGNTIYF.

This clone was seen a single time. This chain uses TRBV5-4 with TRBJ2-2, with 14 bases lining up with TRBD2. J gave up 7 bases and V 4 bases, and 9 bases lay outside the gene matches. Germline V gene data show CDR1 as SGHNT and CDR2 as YYREEE (reference sequence). The CDR3 spans 17 residues. The CDR3 bases are TGTGCCAGCAGCCCAGGGACTAGCGGGAGTCTAGTCGGGGAGCTGTTTTTT. This codes for CASSPGTSGSLVGELFF.

Comment on this clone: One end of the junction varies from germline; a read error may be responsible. The same CDR3 arises from other DNA sequences in this sample as well. V and J are TRBV30 and TRBJ1-4; 7 bases agree with TRBD1. CDR3 length: 17 amino acids. Germline CDR1 GTSNPN, CDR2 SVGIG (reference sequence). CDR3: CAGSRRDRGEISEKLFF. DNA of the CDR3: TGTGCCGGGTCCCGCCGGGACAGAGGTGAGATCAGTGAAAAGCTGTTTTTT.

The CDR3 nucleotides are TGCGCCAGCAGCTTGGCGCCACGGGATAATTCACCCCTCCACTTT. As protein: CASSLAPRDNSPLHF. V is TRBV5-1 and J is TRBJ1-6; no clear D gene. The CDR3 sequence is 15 residues long. Germline lookup yields CDR1 SGHRS and CDR2 YFSETQ. V lost 0 bases and J lost 5, with 9 bases in between.

This clone turned up a few times. The chain carries TRBV4-2 and TRBJ1-5; D is unclear. Germline V CDR1 and CDR2: LGHNA, YNFKEQ. This CDR3 spans 14 amino acids. V shed 0 bases and J shed 6 bases, with 9 bases lying between them. The CDR3 loop reads CASSQDSGGQPQHF. The CDR3, as DNA: TGTGCCAGCAGCCAAGACTCAGGTGGTCAGCCCCAGCATTTT.

The chain combines TRBV18 with TRBJ1-1; TRBD1 is a possible D gene (5 bases). Trimming shortened V by 6 bases and J by 1 base, and 9 bases separated the two germline ends. The CDR3 runs 13 residues. Germline CDR1 KGHSH, CDR2 LQKENI. The CDR3 coding sequence is TGTGCCAGCTCGCGGGACGGGAACACTGAAGCTTTCTTT. Protein product: CASSRDGNTEAFF.

This clone was detected a few times. The chain couples TRBV19 to TRBJ2-7, with D possibly matching TRBD1 (6 bases). CDR1 and CDR2 (germline): LNHDA, SQIVND (reference sequence). Trimming stripped 5 bases from V and 4 bases from J, with 15 bases between. This CDR3 comprises 14 residues. CDR3 protein: CASSVAGTFYEQYF. The CDR3 nucleotides are TGTGCCAGTAGTGTCGCCGGGACATTTTACGAGCAGTACTTC.

The chain couples TRBV30 to TRBJ1-6, with D possibly matching TRBD1 (5 bases). The CDR3 contains 15 residues. V lost 3 bases and J lost 14, with 23 bases in between. Germline assignment: CDR1 GTSNPN and CDR2 SVGIG (reference sequence). CDR3 sequence: CAWSLQATVGLALHF. The CDR3 coding sequence is TGTGCCTGGAGCCTACAGGCTACCGTGGGTCTGGCCCTCCACTTT. Full variable domain (remainder filled in from reference TRBV30 and TRBJ1-6): SQTIHQWPATLVQPVGSPLSLECTVEGTSNPNLYWYRQAAGRGLQLLFYSVGIGQISSEVPQNLSASRPQDRQFILSSKKLLLSDSGFYLCAWSLQATVGLALHFGNGTRLTVT.

This chain links TRBV11-2 with TRBJ2-7, with D perhaps matching TRBD2 (6 bases). V dropped 4 bases and J dropped 2 bases, with 15 bases sitting between them. Looked up from germline, CDR1 is SGHAT and CDR2 is FQNNGV. CDR3 length equals 15 residues. In nucleotides, the CDR3 is TGTGCCAGCAGCTCGAGACTAGAGGGTCCCTACGAGCAGTACTTC. It is translated as CASSSRLEGPYEQYF.

The J gene is TRBJ1-4, the V gene TRBV15; D unclear. Trimming shortened V by 3 bases and J by 7 bases, and 15 bases separated the two germline ends. Germline CDR1 is LNHNV and CDR2 is YYDKDF (reference sequence). This CDR3 region has 15 residues. The CDR3 DNA sequence: TGTGCCACCAGCAGTCGGCGGGTCGGTAGTGAAAAACTGTTTTTT. It is translated as CATSSRRVGSEKLFF.

This chain joins TRBV28 and TRBJ1-5, with a tentative D call TRBD1 (5 bases). The CDR3 is made up of 13 amino acids. Trimming removed 8 bases from V and 7 bases from J, with 15 bases in between. Germline assignment: CDR1 MDHEN and CDR2 SYDVKM. CDR3 sequence: CASLPGPEQPQHF. DNA for the CDR3: TGTGCCAGCCTGCCAGGGCCGGAGCAGCCCCAGCATTTT.

There are a few counts of this clone. V and J are TRBV9 and TRBJ2-3, with 10 bases aligning to TRBD2. The CDR3 extends over 16 amino acids. Germline V CDR1 and CDR2: SGDLS, YYNGEE. V was pared by 3 bases and J by 4 bases, with 8 bases of the junction left unmatched. DNA of the CDR3: TGTGCCAGCAGCGGCAAGCGGGAGGGTTGGCCAGATACGCAGTATTTT. It translates to CASSGKREGWPDTQYF.

V usage is TRBV28 and J usage is TRBJ2-7; 11 bases align to TRBD2. Per germline, CDR1 MDHEN and CDR2 SYDVKM. The CDR3 consists of 16 residues. V was pared by 3 bases and J by 2 bases, with 6 bases of the junction left unmatched. CDR3 amino acids: CASSLWSSGRTYEQYF. The DNA of the CDR3 is TGTGCCAGCAGTTTGTGGTCTAGCGGGAGGACCTACGAGCAGTACTTC. Full variable domain (outside the CDR3, taken from reference TRBV28 and TRBJ2-7): DVKVTQSSRYLVKRTGEKVFLECVQDMDHENMFWYRQDPGLGLRLIYFSYDVKMKEKGDIPEGYSVSREKKERFSLILESASTNQTSMYLCASSLWSSGRTYEQYFGPGTRLTVT.

This chain joins TRBV5-1 and TRBJ1-1; weak D call: TRBD1 (5 bases). The CDR3 covers 15 residues. Between the trimmed V and J ends, which lost 0 bases and 1 base, there was a span of 10 bases. The germline V gene encodes CDR1 SGHRS and CDR2 YFSETQ. The CDR3 here is CASSLDGHQNTEAFF. The CDR3 nucleotides are TGCGCCAGCAGCTTGGACGGACACCAGAACACTGAAGCTTTCTTT.

This chain links TRBV4-2 with TRBJ2-6, with a tentative D call TRBD1 (6 bases). The germline CDR1 and CDR2 sequences are LGHNA and YNFKEQ. Trimming removed 5 bases from V and 2 bases from J, with 13 bases in between. The CDR3 is made up of 16 amino acids. CDR3 DNA sequence: TGTGCCAGCAGCTCACAGGGTCAGACTGGGGCCAACGTCCTGACTTTC. Amino acid sequence: CASSSQGQTGANVLTF.

This rearrangement joins TRBV6-5 to TRBJ1-2; weak D call: TRBD1 (5 bases). The CDR3 is 13 residues long. Trimming shortened V by 5 bases and J by 4 bases, and 11 bases separated the two germline ends. Germline lookup yields CDR1 MNHEY and CDR2 SVGAGI. CDR3 amino acids: CASSEDRVYGYTF. Written as DNA, the CDR3 is TGTGCCAGCAGTGAAGACAGAGTCTATGGCTACACCTTC.

This chain connects TRBV6-1 to TRBJ1-1; D is possibly TRBD1 (6 bases). The CDR3 is made up of 13 amino acids. Trimming took 6 bases from V and 1 from J, leaving 9 bases between them. CDR1 is MNHNS, CDR2 SASEGT, per germline. The CDR3 nucleotides read TGTGCCAGCAGGTTGGACAGGAACACTGAAGCTTTCTTT. Its translation: CASRLDRNTEAFF.